The sequence of this T cell receptor (beta chain) was determined in a study of CD8+ T cells in alopecia areata. Study outcomes and limitations: Normal-skin resident alphabeta T cells also appear among scalp sample sequences. Especially in alopecia totalis/universalis, lesional scalp showed greater clonality than normal scalp did. Mice showed clearer TCR sharing than patients did, a gap that was possibly HLA-related.

As to this clone: Its specificity is unknown.

The CDR3 loop spans 15 amino acids. Per the germline V gene, CDR1 is SNHLY and CDR2 is FYNNEI. V shed 5 bases, J shed 0 bases, and the junction held 5 bases outside the gene matches. Extraction of RNA preceded its reverse transcription into cDNA, which served as the sequencing template. Libraries were prepared by immunoSEQ multiplex PCR; TCRdb keeps only in-frame clonotypes and omits some of them. The sample lists more than 100,000 clones; around 60% were seen once. Sequencing input: CD4+ T cells sorted from blood. The chain carries TRBV2 and TRBJ2-7, with 9 bases fitting TRBD2. This TCR derives from a human donor in good health. As DNA, the CDR3 is TGTGCCAGCAGTCGGACTAGCGCCCTCTCCTACGAGCAGTACTTC. It codes for CASSRTSALSYEQYF.